Listed here are 22 T cell receptor beta chains from one sample, sequenced in a study of shared clonotypes between healthy human individuals. Repertoires were generated with immunoSEQ multiplex PCR, while TCRdb's copy carries only in-frame clones and drops some. This sample has roughly 640,000 clones, with more than 95% found just once. The sequenced sample consisted of naive CD4+ T cells sorted from blood. The sample's subset: CD45RA+ positively selected. These receptors came from a woman between 25 and 40 years old in good health.

This clone was detected once. The chain recombines TRBV7-2 with TRBJ2-3; 7 bases match TRBD1. This CDR3 comprises 16 residues. In germline, CDR1 is SGHTA, CDR2 FQGNSA. After removal of 6 bases from V and 3 bases from J, the junction contained 12 bases not matched to a gene. As DNA, the CDR3 is TGTGCCAGCAGAATAACAGGGGTTATAGTGACAGATACGCAGTATTTT. The encoded protein is CASRITGVIVTDTQYF.

The gene calls are TRBV28 and TRBJ1-1, with D maybe TRBD1 (5 bases). V lost 7 bases to trimming and J lost 0 bases, with 9 bases between them. CDR1 and CDR2 (germline): MDHEN, SYDVKM. The length of the CDR3 is 13 residues. The CDR3 DNA sequence: TGTGCCAGCATTAGACAGATGAACACTGAAGCTTTCTTT. Translation: CASIRQMNTEAFF. The full variable domain, completed using reference TRBV28 and TRBJ1-1, is DVKVTQSSRYLVKRTGEKVFLECVQDMDHENMFWYRQDPGLGLRLIYFSYDVKMKEKGDIPEGYSVSREKKERFSLILESASTNQTSMYLCASIRQMNTEAFFGQGTRLTVV.

The chain uses TRBV19 and TRBJ2-7; 10 nucleotides match TRBD2. This CDR3 has 13 amino acids. The V and J ends lost 10 bases and 2 bases, in that order; junction bases with no gene match: 5. In germline, CDR1 is LNHDA, CDR2 SQIVND (reference sequence). CDR3 bases: TGTGCCACCGGGACTAGCGTCACCTACGAGCAGTACTTC. It yields the protein CATGTSVTYEQYF.

Here the CDR3 reads CASSPRAAAEAFF. CDR3 DNA sequence: TGTGCCAGCTCACCACGTGCGGCTGCCGAAGCTTTCTTT. This chain links TRBV18 with TRBJ1-1; the D is unclear. Trimming stripped 1 base from V and 8 bases from J, with 11 bases between. The CDR3 sequence is 13 residues long. Per the germline V gene, CDR1 is KGHSH and CDR2 is LQKENI. The full variable domain, completed using reference TRBV18 and TRBJ1-1, is NAGVMQNPRHLVRRRGQEARLRCSPMKGHSHVYWYRQLPEEGLKFMVYLQKENIIDESGMPKERFSAEFPKEGPSILRIQQVVRGDSAAYFCASSPRAAAEAFFGQGTRLTVV.

The rearrangement links TRBV2 to TRBJ2-5; D perhaps matches TRBD1 (6 bases). Germline V gives CDR1 SNHLY, CDR2 FYNNEI. The CDR3 runs 15 residues. The V gene lost 6 bases and the J gene lost 0 bases, with 14 bases spanning the gap. This chain's CDR3 is CASRSSGHYQETQYF. The CDR3 nucleotides read TGTGCCAGCAGGTCTTCGGGACATTACCAAGAGACCCAGTACTTC. The full variable domain, in which reference TRBV2 and TRBJ2-5 provide the parts outside the CDR3, is EPEVTQTPSHQVTQMGQEVILRCVPISNHLYFYWYRQILGQKVEFLVSFYNNEISEKSEIFDDQFSVERPDGSNFTLKIRSTKLEDSAMYFCASRSSGHYQETQYFGPGTRLLVL.

CDR3 DNA sequence: TGTGCCAGCAGTATAAGATGGGACACTGAAGCTTTCTTT. Translation gives CASSIRWDTEAFF. The V gene is TRBV6-1, the J gene TRBJ1-1; D is uncertain. This CDR3 spans 13 amino acids. From germline, CDR1 is MNHNS and CDR2 SASEGT. V lost 5 bases to trimming and J lost 3 bases, with 10 bases between them.

The J gene is TRBJ2-2, the V gene TRBV12-1; the table calls TRBD2, which could not be checked here. TRBV12-1 constitutes a pseudogene. The CDR3 spans 17 residues. CDR3 region: CASNNSGLAGRTGELFF. The CDR3 DNA reads as TGTGCCAGCAACAATTCCGGACTAGCGGGACGTACCGGGGAGCTGTTTTTT.

The rearrangement joins TRBV19 to TRBJ2-3, with D maybe TRBD2 (7 bases). V dropped 3 bases and J dropped 1 base, with 17 bases sitting between them. Germline CDR1 is LNHDA and CDR2 is SQIVND (reference sequence). The CDR3 runs 17 residues. The CDR3 DNA follows: TGTGCCAGTAGTATTCTCGGGGGGCGGCTGGGCACAGATACGCAGTATTTT. It specifies CASSILGGRLGTDTQYF.

The chain is built from TRBV19 and TRBJ2-7, with 13 bases that match TRBD2. The germline V gene encodes CDR1 LNHDA and CDR2 SQIVND (reference sequence). This CDR3 spans 18 amino acids. J was trimmed by 6 bases and V by 6 bases; bases with no gene match: 17. The CDR3 reads CASRGTGLAGALFGEQYF. The CDR3 nucleotides read TGTGCCAGTAGGGGTACCGGACTAGCGGGAGCATTGTTCGGCGAGCAGTACTTC. Full variable domain (outside the CDR3, taken from reference TRBV19 and TRBJ2-7): DGGITQSPKYLFRKEGQNVTLSCEQNLNHDAMYWYRQDPGQGLRLIYYSQIVNDFQKGDIAEGYSVSREKKESFPLTVTSAQKNPTAFYLCASRGTGLAGALFGEQYFGPGTRLTVT.

The rearrangement joins TRBV19 to TRBJ2-2; D ambiguous. There are 13 residues in the CDR3. V was pared by 3 bases and J by 6 bases, with 8 bases between. Germline V CDR1 and CDR2: LNHDA, SQIVND (reference sequence). CDR3 in amino acids: CASSIGVAGELFF. The CDR3 region has the DNA TGTGCCAGTAGTATCGGAGTCGCCGGGGAGCTGTTTTTT.

This chain uses TRBV25-1 with TRBJ1-3; 10 bases agree with TRBD1. The trim removed 6 bases at V and 3 bases at J, leaving 5 bases unmatched. This CDR3 has 15 residues. Germline V lookup: CDR1 MGHDK, CDR2 SYGVNS. The chain's CDR3 is CASSKTGGFGNTIYF. CDR3 in DNA: TGTGCCAGCAGCAAGACAGGGGGCTTTGGAAACACCATATATTTT.

J is TRBJ2-7 and V is TRBV19; D might be TRBD1 (6 bases). V was pared by 4 bases and J by 6 bases, with 16 bases between. CDR3 size: 14 residues. Germline lookup yields CDR1 LNHDA and CDR2 SQIVND (reference sequence). The CDR3 is CASSTTGTAVEQYF. Written as DNA, the CDR3 is TGTGCCAGTAGTACAACAGGGACCGCAGTCGAGCAGTACTTC.

The V call is TRBV30, the J call TRBJ1-2; no definite D call. Trimming took 2 bases from V and 4 from J, leaving 5 bases between them. The CDR3 length is 11 residues. The germline V gene has CDR1 GTSNPN and CDR2 SVGIG (reference sequence). Here the CDR3 reads CAWSPSYGYTF. For the CDR3, the DNA is TGTGCCTGGAGTCCGTCCTATGGCTACACCTTC.

The V call is TRBV5-1, the J call TRBJ2-2, with 10 bases identical to TRBD2. The CDR3 totals 14 residues. The V and J ends lost 3 bases and 4 bases, in that order; junction bases with no gene match: 0. Germline-derived CDR1 and CDR2 are SGHRS and YFSETQ. CDR3 nucleotides: TGCGCCAGCAGCTGGACTAGCGGCACCGGGGAGCTGTTTTTT. It encodes CASSWTSGTGELFF.

The gene calls are TRBV11-3 and TRBJ2-5; TRBD1 matches 10 bases. Germline trimming cut 1 base from V and 1 base from J; bases unmatched to any gene: 0. In germline, CDR1 is SGHNT, CDR2 YENEEA. This CDR3 is built from 15 residues. This chain's CDR3 is CASSLGTGGQETQYF. The CDR3 nucleotides read TGTGCCAGCAGCTTAGGGACAGGGGGCCAAGAGACCCAGTACTTC.

The J gene is TRBJ1-5, the V gene TRBV28; D call uncertain. This CDR3 comprises 16 residues. Trimming shortened V by 9 bases and J by 1 base, and 19 bases separated the two germline ends. Germline CDR1 and CDR2: MDHEN and SYDVKM. CDR3 DNA: TGTGCCAGGGCCAGGTCGGAAAGGGTGAGCAATCAGCCCCAGCATTTT. It yields the protein CARARSERVSNQPQHF.

This clone showed up just once. The chain uses TRBV5-1 and TRBJ1-2, with 8 bases that match TRBD1. V was clipped by 4 bases and J by 5 bases; unmatched bases: 7. The CDR3 extends over 14 amino acids. Per the germline V gene, CDR1 is SGHRS and CDR2 is YFSETQ. In nucleotides, the CDR3 is TGCGCCAGCAGCGGGAGGGACAGGTCGTATGGCTACACCTTC. This gives the protein CASSGRDRSYGYTF. The full variable domain, with the rest looked up from reference TRBV5-1 and TRBJ1-2, is KAGVTQTPRYLIKTRGQQVTLSCSPISGHRSVSWYQQTPGQGLQFLFEYFSETQRNKGNFPGRFSGRQFSNSRSEMNVSTLELGDSALYLCASSGRDRSYGYTFGSGTRLTVV.

V usage is TRBV5-8 and J usage is TRBJ1-1, with 7 positions matching TRBD1. This CDR3 contains 14 residues. The V gene end was trimmed by 4 bases and the J gene end by 2 bases; junction bases not matched to a gene: 5. The germline gives CDR1 SGHTS, CDR2 YDEGEE. The CDR3 region is CASSRGQLNTEAFF. The CDR3, as DNA: TGTGCCAGCAGCAGGGGACAGTTAAACACTGAAGCTTTCTTT.

The gene calls are TRBV20-1 and TRBJ2-7; D gene uncertain. The CDR3 covers 10 residues. The V gene's germline CDR1 is DFQATT and CDR2 SNEGSKA (reference sequence). Trimming took off 2 bases at V and 4 bases at J, with 3 bases between the two ends. CDR3 DNA: TGCAGTGCTAGACAGTACGAGCAGTACTTC. It translates to CSARQYEQYF.

The J gene is TRBJ1-2, the V gene TRBV6-5, with D maybe TRBD1 (5 bases). The CDR3 contains 14 residues. Germline V CDR1 and CDR2: MNHEY, SVGAGI. V was cut by 5 bases and J by 4 bases, with 14 bases left in between. The CDR3 protein is CASSTPARGYGYTF. DNA for the CDR3: TGTGCCAGCAGTACCCCCGCGAGGGGCTATGGCTACACCTTC.

The chain uses TRBV6-6 and TRBJ2-5; D call uncertain. Germline V lookup: CDR1 MNHNY, CDR2 SVGAGI (reference sequence). The length of the CDR3 is 13 residues. Trimming cost V 6 bases and J 0 bases, with 8 bases left between them. This chain's CDR3 is CASRYKYQETQYF. CDR3 DNA sequence: TGTGCCAGCAGATATAAGTACCAAGAGACCCAGTACTTC.

The rearrangement uses TRBV2 and TRBJ1-4; D is possibly TRBD1 (5 bases). Germline V gene lookup returns CDR1 SNHLY and CDR2 FYNNEI. The CDR3 length is 17 residues. Trimming removed 3 bases from V and 1 base from J, with 15 bases in between. The chain's CDR3 is CASSDRVGWGTNEKLFF. In DNA form, the CDR3 reads TGTGCCAGCAGTGACAGGGTTGGCTGGGGAACTAATGAAAAACTGTTTTTT.